The present entry profiles one TCR beta chain with its context. Its antigen is unknown. This entry belongs to a study of T cell repertoires in cytomegalovirus infection. On the study more broadly: CMV infection plus the matching HLA type was flagged by public TCR beta signatures. Regarding the study as a whole: Cumulated frequencies of public TCR beta families served to identify carriers of CMV plus the relevant HLA. The study found HLA-C-restricted CMV-specific TCR beta clonotypes dominating the ex vivo response.

The length of the CDR3 is 13 residues. CDR1 and CDR2 (germline): MGHRA, YSYEKL. Trimming shortened V by 0 bases and J by 9 bases, and 6 bases separated the two germline ends. MiXCR was run by TCRdb on the reads, yielding one entry per CDR3 protein. The sample includes about 320,000 distinct CDR3 sequences, 9.5% seen only once; the top ten take around 4.1%. The TCR was taken from a human donor in good health (CMV status not recorded). Some clones in this sample may be carry-over from other donors' samples. The V gene is TRBV4-1, the J gene TRBJ1-6, with D uncertain. The specimen sequenced was PBMCs. Here the CDR3 reads CASSQEGFSPLHF. The CDR3 nucleotides are TGCGCCAGCAGCCAAGAGGGGTTTTCACCCCTCCACTTT.